The 9 T cell receptor beta chains below come from one sample, sequenced in a study of blood T cell repertoires in COVID-19 (dated by TCRdb to 2018 to 2020). The library came from the immunoSEQ multiplex PCR assay. TCRdb stores this immuneACCESS table with in-frame sequences only. Part of the clones is absent; in the studies checked, under half of the shortfall reflects unresolved V genes, and no reason is known for the rest. In this sample the table shows roughly 500,000 clones, approximately 90% of which occur a single time. The top ten constitute approximately 1.8% of the sample. The sequencing input was PBMCs or T cells enriched from blood (not recorded which). These receptors came from a woman in her 40s who had recovered from COVID-19.

The V call is TRBV9, the J call TRBJ2-7; TRBD2 matches at 11 bases. CDR3 length: 14 amino acids. CDR1 is SGDLS, CDR2 YYNGEE, per germline. J gave up 3 bases and V 3 bases, and 2 bases lay outside the gene matches. This chain's CDR3 is CASSAGLAGYEQYF. Written as DNA, the CDR3 is TGTGCCAGCAGCGCCGGACTAGCGGGCTACGAGCAGTACTTC.

The chain carries TRBV4-1 and TRBJ2-1; D is unclear. V was trimmed by 6 bases and J by 4 bases, leaving 4 bases between them. The CDR3 sequence is 11 residues long. In germline, CDR1 is MGHRA, CDR2 YSYEKL. The CDR3 sequence is CASSRYNEQFF. The CDR3 nucleotides are TGCGCCAGCAGTCGTTACAATGAGCAGTTCTTC.

CDR3 sequence reads: CASRLLNTGELFF. CDR3 nucleotide sequence: TGTGCCAGCAGACTCTTGAACACCGGGGAGCTGTTTTTT. J is TRBJ2-2 and V is TRBV5-6; D remains unclear. V was cut by 5 bases and J by 1 base, with 6 bases left in between. Germline V gene sequence: CDR1 SGHDT, CDR2 YYEEEE. The CDR3 runs to 13 residues.

Only one count was recorded for this clone. The rearrangement uses TRBV7-2 and TRBJ2-1; weak D call: TRBD2 (6 bases). Germline loops: CDR1 SGHTA, CDR2 FQGNSA. Trimming left V 2 bases short and J 2 bases short, with 19 bases between. The CDR3 spans 18 residues. CDR3 sequence reads: CASSLTHAGTGAYNEQFF. The DNA for the CDR3 is TGTGCCAGCAGCTTAACTCACGCCGGGACTGGAGCCTACAATGAGCAGTTCTTC.

Concerning this clone: Within the sample, other DNA sequences also encode this same CDR3. This chain connects TRBV7-2 to TRBJ2-1, with D hard to call. The CDR3 extends over 13 amino acids. Per the germline V gene, CDR1 is SGHTA and CDR2 is FQGNSA. Trimming left V 4 bases short and J 0 bases short, with 4 bases between. The CDR3 here is CASSSYSYNEQFF. The DNA for the CDR3 is TGTGCCAGCAGCTCTTACTCCTACAATGAGCAGTTCTTC.

About this clone itself: Distinct nucleotide sequences in the sample also encode this CDR3. The rearrangement links TRBV18 to TRBJ2-2; 7 nucleotides agree with TRBD2. Germline values: CDR1 KGHSH, CDR2 LQKENI. V trimming: 3 bases; J trimming: 3 bases; junction bases outside the gene matches: 1. CDR3 length: 14 residues. The CDR3 coding sequence is TGTGCCAGCTCACCGGGAGGGGACACCGGGGAGCTGTTTTTT. Translation gives CASSPGGDTGELFF. Full variable domain (outside the CDR3, taken from reference TRBV18 and TRBJ2-2): NAGVMQNPRHLVRRRGQEARLRCSPMKGHSHVYWYRQLPEEGLKFMVYLQKENIIDESGMPKERFSAEFPKEGPSILRIQQVVRGDSAAYFCASSPGGDTGELFFGEGSRLTVL.

V usage is TRBV5-8 and J usage is TRBJ1-5, with 9 bases that match TRBD1. V was pared by 2 bases and J by 5 bases, with 5 bases of the junction left unmatched. Germline values: CDR1 SGHTS, CDR2 YDEGEE. This CDR3 region has 15 residues. Here the CDR3 DNA reads TGTGCCAGCAGCTTACAGGGGGCTTCACATCAGCCCCAGCATTTT. It encodes CASSLQGASHQPQHF.

V and J are TRBV29-1 and TRBJ1-2, with 9 bases lining up with TRBD1. The junction had 4 bases not matched to a gene; V was cut back by 6 bases and J by 8 bases. Germline CDR1 reads SQVTM; CDR2 reads ANQGSEA. The CDR3 consists of 11 residues. The CDR3 is CSVVTGGGYTF. Written as DNA, the CDR3 is TGCAGCGTCGTTACAGGGGGCGGCTACACCTTC.

The V and J genes are TRBV2 and TRBJ2-7; perhaps TRBD1 as D (6 bases). Germline assignment: CDR1 SNHLY and CDR2 FYNNEI. This CDR3 is built from 14 residues. V was clipped by 7 bases and J by 2 bases, with 15 bases between them. The CDR3 region is CASTEQGPTYEQYF. CDR3 DNA sequence: TGTGCCAGCACCGAACAGGGTCCGACCTACGAGCAGTACTTC.